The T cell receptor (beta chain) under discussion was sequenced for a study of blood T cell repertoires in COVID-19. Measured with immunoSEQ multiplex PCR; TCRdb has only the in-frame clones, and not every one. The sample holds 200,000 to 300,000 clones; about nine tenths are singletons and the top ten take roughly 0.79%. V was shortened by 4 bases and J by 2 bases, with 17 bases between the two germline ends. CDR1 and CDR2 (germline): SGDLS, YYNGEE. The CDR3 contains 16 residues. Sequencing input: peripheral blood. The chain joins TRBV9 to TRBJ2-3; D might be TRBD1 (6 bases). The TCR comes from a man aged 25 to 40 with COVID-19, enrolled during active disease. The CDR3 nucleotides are TGTGCCAGCAGCCCGCGAAGACAGGACACCACAGATACGCAGTATTTT. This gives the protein CASSPRRQDTTDTQYF.